This TCR beta chain was identified during a study of CD8+ T cells in alopecia areata. Findings and caveats of the study: One nonresponder makes the tie between baseline CD8+ expansion and response uncertain. Researchers report lesional scalp, most notably alopecia totalis/universalis, outstripped normal scalp in clonality. Scalp and blood samples kept many expanded lesional clones throughout tofacitinib.

Extracted from the samples, RNA was reverse transcribed into cDNA to serve as the sequencing template. The table came from immunoSEQ multiplex PCR; TCRdb's copy has only in-frame clones and leaves some out. The repertoire holds roughly 200,000 clones, with about 48% as singletons. The treatment here: oral pan-JAK inhibitor, 5-10 mg twice daily. Separation by sorting yielded CD4+ and CD8+ T cells from PBMCs. This clone was observed a single time. Its antigen is not known. V lost 7 bases to trimming and J lost 0 bases, with 16 bases between them. There are 17 residues in the CDR3. The germline V gene encodes CDR1 SGHAT and CDR2 FQNNGV.

Sequences were derived from CD8+ T cells sorted from blood, sampled at week 24, from a patient treated with tofacitinib. V gene TRBV11-2 combines with J gene TRBJ2-6, with D uncertain. The receptor's source is a human donor with alopecia areata. The chain's CDR3 is CASNPTRGSSGANVLTF. As DNA, the CDR3 is TGTGCCAGCAATCCGACCAGAGGTAGCTCTGGGGCCAACGTCCTGACTTTC.